This entry lists 21 T cell receptor beta chains sequenced from one sample in a study of blood T cell repertoires in COVID-19. The data were produced by immunoSEQ multiplex PCR, yet TCRdb's version contains in-frame clones alone and is incomplete. The sample lists some 80,000 clones, around 84% occurring once. Material: peripheral blood. The receptors originated from a woman between 50 and 59 years old with acute or convalescent COVID-19.

The DNA for the CDR3 is TGTGCCAGCAGCCAAGAGGGGGGACGAGGTACGCAGTATTTT. This codes for CASSQEGGRGTQYF. The J gene is TRBJ2-3, the V gene TRBV14; a possible D gene is TRBD2 (6 bases). Germline V gene data show CDR1 as SGHDN and CDR2 as FVKESK. The V end was cut by 0 bases, the J end by 8 bases, with 12 bases between. CDR3 size: 14 residues.

The sample holds a few counts of this clone. This rearrangement joins TRBV6-5 to TRBJ1-1, with D perhaps TRBD1 (6 bases). Germline V lookup: CDR1 MNHEY, CDR2 SVGAGI. CDR3 length equals 16 residues. V was trimmed by 0 bases and J by 6 bases, leaving 17 bases between them. This CDR3 is CASSYSQGRERAEAFF. The CDR3 nucleotides read TGTGCCAGCAGTTACTCCCAGGGGCGGGAGAGGGCTGAAGCTTTCTTT.

The chain employs TRBV7-3 and TRBJ1-1, with D unclear. This CDR3 has 13 amino acids. The V end was cut by 5 bases, the J end by 0 bases, with 7 bases between. CDR1 is SGHTA, CDR2 FQGTGA, per germline. The CDR3 spells CASSQHMNTEAFF. The CDR3 DNA follows: TGTGCCAGCAGCCAACATATGAACACTGAAGCTTTCTTT.

The table lists this clone with a few counts. The V gene is TRBV27, the J gene TRBJ1-2, with D possibly TRBD1 on 5 matching bases. The CDR3 spans 14 residues. CDR1 and CDR2 from the germline V gene are MNHEY and SMNVEV (reference sequence). V was trimmed by 1 base and J by 3 bases, leaving 9 bases between them. The chain's CDR3 is CASSLYGGDYGYTF. The CDR3 region has the DNA TGTGCCAGCAGTTTATACGGGGGGGACTATGGCTACACCTTC.

The CDR3, as DNA: TGTGCCAGCAGCCCGACGGGAGTTAGGGACATTCAGTACTTC. Translation: CASSPTGVRDIQYF. The J gene is TRBJ2-4, the V gene TRBV11-2, with D maybe TRBD2 (6 bases). Looked up from germline, CDR1 is SGHAT and CDR2 is FQNNGV. This CDR3 is built from 14 residues. Trimming cost V 5 bases and J 8 bases, with 16 bases left between them. The full variable domain, with the rest looked up from reference TRBV11-2 and TRBJ2-4, is EAGVAQSPRYKIIEKRQSVAFWCNPISGHATLYWYQQILGQGPKLLIQFQNNGVVDDSQLPKDRFSAERLKGVDSTLKIQPAKLEDSAVYLCASSPTGVRDIQYFGAGTRLSVL.

There are a few counts of this clone. The chain's CDR3 is CASRRGAGSYEQYF. In DNA, the CDR3 is TGTGCCTCCCGTAGGGGAGCGGGAAGCTACGAGCAGTACTTC. V usage is TRBV7-2 and J usage is TRBJ2-7; 7 bases map to TRBD2. CDR3 size: 14 residues. The trim removed 11 bases at V and 3 bases at J, leaving 13 bases unmatched. Germline V gene sequence: CDR1 SGHTA, CDR2 FQGNSA.

This clone is a singleton in its sample. The rearrangement links TRBV19 to TRBJ1-5; TRBD1 aligns across 9 bases. The V gene's germline CDR1 is LNHDA and CDR2 SQIVND (reference sequence). The CDR3 runs 16 residues. Trimming cost V 5 bases and J 3 bases; bases outside gene matches: 8. Here the CDR3 DNA reads TGTGCCAGTAGTGTACCGGGACAGGGCTTCAATCAGCCCCAGCATTTT. Its translation: CASSVPGQGFNQPQHF.

The chain joins TRBV7-2 to TRBJ2-3, with D tentatively TRBD1 (5 bases). CDR3 length equals 15 residues. Trimming pared 1 base from V and 3 bases from J, leaving 11 bases between. Germline-derived CDR1 and CDR2 are SGHTA and FQGNSA. CDR3 region: CASSLVGRATDTQYF. In DNA, the CDR3 is TGTGCCAGCAGCTTAGTGGGCAGGGCAACAGATACGCAGTATTTT.

The J gene is TRBJ2-5, the V gene TRBV19, with 12 bases identical to TRBD1. The ends lost 7 bases at V and 5 bases at J; junction bases unmatched: 8. Germline loops: CDR1 LNHDA, CDR2 SQIVND (reference sequence). This CDR3 is 15 amino acids long. In DNA form, the CDR3 reads TGTGCCAGTACCGCGGGACAGGGGGCTGATGAGACCCAGTACTTC. Translation: CASTAGQGADETQYF.

The CDR3 nucleotides read TGTGCCAGCAGCCAAGATTTGGCTAGCGGGGCTAGCACAGATACGCAGTATTTT. As protein: CASSQDLASGASTDTQYF. The chain carries TRBV3-1 (or the pseudogene TRBV3-2) and TRBJ2-3, with 9 bases identical to TRBD2. The V gene's germline CDR1 is LGHDT and CDR2 YNNKEL (reference sequence). There are 18 residues in the CDR3. The ends lost 0 bases at V and 0 bases at J; junction bases unmatched: 7.

The chain couples TRBV11-2 to TRBJ1-1; TRBD1 aligns across 9 bases. V shed 5 bases and J 7 bases; nucleotides not matched to a gene: 14. From germline, CDR1 is SGHAT and CDR2 FQNNGV. The CDR3 has 16 amino acids. CDR3 residues: CASSAALLGTGIEAFF. CDR3 DNA: TGTGCCAGCAGCGCGGCCCTCCTCGGGACAGGGATTGAAGCTTTCTTT.

The chain has TRBV6-5 and TRBJ1-3; 7 bases are shared with TRBD1. Germline-derived CDR1 and CDR2 are MNHEY and SVGAGI. V shed 0 bases, J shed 3 bases, and the junction held 5 bases outside the gene matches. The CDR3 consists of 16 residues. The chain's CDR3 is CASSYSRDSYGNTIYF. The CDR3 region has the DNA TGTGCCAGCAGTTACTCCCGGGACAGCTATGGAAACACCATATATTTT.

The chain employs TRBV7-8 and TRBJ2-5; a weak D match, TRBD2 (6 bases). Trimming removed 0 bases at V and 2 bases at J, with 13 bases between. The CDR3 is 16 residues long. The V gene's germline CDR1 is SGHVS and CDR2 FQNEAQ. CDR3 sequence (DNA): TGTGCCAGCAGCTTAGCCGGGGGAAGGGGACAAGAGACCCAGTACTTC. Protein: CASSLAGGRGQETQYF.

The chain links TRBV28 to TRBJ1-1; D unclear. CDR1 is MDHEN and CDR2 is SYDVKM in the germline V gene. V was clipped by 4 bases and J by 7 bases, with 10 bases between them. The CDR3 extends over 12 amino acids. CDR3 nucleotide sequence: TGTGCCAGCAGTTCGGGTGCCTTTGAAGCTTTCTTT. Protein: CASSSGAFEAFF.

CDR3 nucleotides: TGTGCCAGCAGAGGAGAGGGGGCTCGGGAGCAGTACTTC. This codes for CASRGEGAREQYF. The V gene is TRBV2, the J gene TRBJ2-7, with 7 nucleotides matching TRBD1. CDR3 length: 13 amino acids. The germline V gene has CDR1 SNHLY and CDR2 FYNNEI. After removal of 6 bases from V and 7 bases from J, the junction contained 9 bases not matched to a gene.

This clone was observed a handful of times. The chain couples TRBV20-1 to TRBJ2-1; 12 bases map to TRBD2. The trim removed 4 bases at V and 6 bases at J, leaving 13 bases unmatched. This CDR3 contains 17 residues. CDR1 DFQATT and CDR2 SNEGSKA come from the germline V gene (reference sequence). CDR3 sequence reads: CSATDVMTSGGTNEQFF. CDR3 in DNA: TGCAGTGCTACTGACGTGATGACTAGCGGGGGTACCAATGAGCAGTTCTTC.

J is TRBJ2-4 and V is TRBV5-4; TRBD1 might be the D (5 bases). CDR1 is SGHNT, CDR2 YYREEE, per germline (reference sequence). This CDR3 contains 13 residues. Trimming pared 0 bases from V and 5 bases from J, leaving 6 bases between. The CDR3 sequence is CASSLGQQNIQYF. As DNA, the CDR3 is TGTGCCAGCAGCTTGGGACAGCAAAACATTCAGTACTTC.

The chain combines TRBV2 with TRBJ1-1, with 7 bases identical to TRBD1. Germline trimming cut 0 bases from V and 3 bases from J; bases unmatched to any gene: 13. CDR3 length: 18 amino acids. Germline V gene lookup returns CDR1 SNHLY and CDR2 FYNNEI. CDR3 sequence reads: CASSEAPVERGRDTEAFF. CDR3 nucleotide sequence: TGTGCCAGCAGTGAAGCCCCCGTGGAGAGGGGGCGAGACACTGAAGCTTTCTTT.

This chain links TRBV11-2 with TRBJ2-1; TRBD2 matches 7 bases. The CDR3 has 16 amino acids. Germline V gene sequence: CDR1 SGHAT, CDR2 FQNNGV. The junction had 8 bases not matched to a gene; V was cut back by 3 bases and J by 3 bases. The CDR3 sequence is CASSFPMGGIYNEQFF. The CDR3 nucleotides are TGTGCCAGCAGCTTCCCGATGGGGGGGATCTACAATGAGCAGTTCTTC.

This chain connects TRBV20-1 to TRBJ1-2; 8 nucleotides align to TRBD1. CDR1 and CDR2 (germline): DFQATT, SNEGSKA (reference sequence). The CDR3 has 11 residues. The CDR3 is CRADREIGYTF. In nucleotides, the CDR3 is TGCAGGGCGGACAGGGAAATAGGCTACACCTTC.

The genes are TRBV12-3 or TRBV12-4 and TRBJ2-3; D call uncertain. V lost 9 bases and J 4 bases, leaving 11 bases between the germline ends. CDR3 length: 12 amino acids. The CDR3 nucleotides are TGTGCCAGTGGGCCTACGGCAGATACGCAGTATTTT. The encoded protein is CASGPTADTQYF.